This is a list of T cell receptor beta chains from one sample in a study of OX40 agonist ivuxolimab in advanced cancers. Generated by immunoSEQ multiplex PCR, the TCRdb table keeps only in-frame clones and is missing some. Altogether tens of thousands of clones are present, 65% to 85% being singletons, with the ten largest covering roughly 0.85%. Source: CD4+ or CD8+ T cells sorted from blood, taken in a trial of the OX40 agonist ivuxolimab. These receptors were collected from an adult with an advanced solid tumor such as melanoma, head and neck, liver or kidney cancer. CDR3s include the opening cysteine and the closing phenylalanine or tryptophan. The order of the fields is CDR3 DNA, CDR3 protein, D gene, J gene, V gene, clone size. The D gene is left open where the match is weak. Rows give clone size only sometimes, using once, few, many, or a class for an expanded clone.

TGTGCCAGTAGTATCTACAGGGGGCGGGAGACCCAGTACTTC | CASSIYRGRETQYF | TRBD1 | TRBJ2-5 | TRBV19 | -
TGTGCCAGCAGTACTGGACTAGCGGCCTACGCGCAGTACTTC | CASSTGLAAYAQYF | TRBD2 | TRBJ2-7 | TRBV2 | -
TGTGCCAGCAGACAGCCACCTATAGGCGAGCAGTACTTC | CASRQPPIGEQYF | - | TRBJ2-7 | TRBV6-6 | -
TGTGCCAGCAGCCTAATAGCGGGGGGGCTTTACGAGCAGTACTTC | CASSLIAGGLYEQYF | TRBD2 | TRBJ2-7 | TRBV7-2 | -
TGTGCCAGCAGAGACTTTACAGGGTACACTGAAGCTTTCTTT | CASRDFTGYTEAFF | - | TRBJ1-1 | TRBV6-1 | -
TGTGCCAGCAGCTCCGCGGGACAGGGTAATTCACCCCTCCACTTT | CASSSAGQGNSPLHF | TRBD1 | TRBJ1-6 | TRBV5-4 | few
TGTGCCAGCAGCTTTCGGGGCACTGAAGCTTTCTTT | CASSFRGTEAFF | - | TRBJ1-1 | TRBV6-5 | -
TGTGCCAGCAGCGCTGGGACCACTGAAGCTTTCTTT | CASSAGTTEAFF | - | TRBJ1-1 | TRBV9 | -
TGTGCCAGCAGCTTTAAAGAGACCCAGTACTTC | CASSFKETQYF | - | TRBJ2-5 | TRBV7-9 | -
TGTGCCAGCAGTGGGTTAGGGGTCGGGGAGCTGTTTTTT | CASSGLGVGELFF | - | TRBJ2-2 | TRBV6-1 | -
TGTGCCAGCAGGCACAGGGGAGATACGCAGTATTTT | CASRHRGDTQYF | TRBD1 | TRBJ2-3 | TRBV6-6 | -
TGCGCCAGCAGCTTGGGGCTCGCGCGGGAGGGAGGTAATGAGCAGTTCTTC | CASSLGLAREGGNEQFF | TRBD2 | TRBJ2-1 | TRBV5-1 | -
TGTGCCAGCAGCTTAATGCCGACAGGGGCAGAAGCTTTCTTT | CASSLMPTGAEAFF | TRBD1 | TRBJ1-1 | TRBV7-3 | -
TGTGCCAGTAGTATACGTACGAGTAGGCTAGCCAAAAACATTCAGTACTTC | CASSIRTSRLAKNIQYF | - | TRBJ2-4 | TRBV19 | -
TGTGCCAGCAGCGCCACAGGGGGCTCCTACAATGAGCAGTTCTTC | CASSATGGSYNEQFF | TRBD1 | TRBJ2-1 | TRBV7-9 | -
TGTGCCAGCAGCTTAGCTAGCGGGGGTTCCTACGAGCAGTACTTC | CASSLASGGSYEQYF | TRBD2 | TRBJ2-7 | TRBV7-2 | once
TGTGCCAGCAGCAACGGACAGGACAACACTGAAGCTTTCTTT | CASSNGQDNTEAFF | TRBD1 | TRBJ1-1 | TRBV11-3 | -
TGTGCCATCAGTATCGGGACCCCCGAAGGGAAGACTTTCTTT | CAISIGTPEGKTFF | - | TRBJ1-1 | TRBV10-3 | -
TGCGCCAGCAGCCAAGATGGGACTACGAACACCGGGGAGCTGTTTTTT | CASSQDGTTNTGELFF | TRBD2 | TRBJ2-2 | TRBV4-3 | once
TGTGCCAGCAGCAAAGGGAGATTTACCGGGGAGCTGTTTTTT | CASSKGRFTGELFF | - | TRBJ2-2 | TRBV21-1 | -
TGTGCCATCAGCCCCTCCGTAAACACCGGGGAGCTGTTTTTT | CAISPSVNTGELFF | - | TRBJ2-2 | TRBV10-3 | -
TGTGCCTGGAGTCAGGGAGACTATGGCTACACCTTC | CAWSQGDYGYTF | - | TRBJ1-2 | TRBV30 | few
TGTGCCAGCAGCCAAGGGGAAGAGACCCAGTACTTC | CASSQGEETQYF | - | TRBJ2-5 | TRBV14 | -
TGTGCCAGCAGCCAAGACATTCAGGGTGGGGAGCTGTTTTTT | CASSQDIQGGELFF | - | TRBJ2-2 | TRBV14 | -
TGTGCCAGCAGCCCAACCAGAGCTGGAAACACCATATATTTT | CASSPTRAGNTIYF | - | TRBJ1-3 | TRBV7-2 | once
TGTGCCAGCAGCTCACCGGGACTCCCAAGCGGGAATGAGCAGTTCTTC | CASSSPGLPSGNEQFF | - | TRBJ2-1 | TRBV7-3 | -
TGTGCCAGCAGTTTAACAGGGGGGTCCTACAATGAGCAGTTCTTC | CASSLTGGSYNEQFF | TRBD1 | TRBJ2-1 | TRBV28 | -
TGTGCCAGCAGCTTAGATCTAGGGGATTACGAGCAGTACTTC | CASSLDLGDYEQYF | - | TRBJ2-7 | TRBV11-3 | -
TGTGCCAGCAGTATTCTTCCCGGACAGGGGGCTAGCACAGATACGCAGTATTTT | CASSILPGQGASTDTQYF | TRBD1 | TRBJ2-3 | TRBV27 | -
TGCGCCAGCAGCCCCTGGGGAGGGAACAATGAGCAGTTCTTC | CASSPWGGNNEQFF | TRBD2 | TRBJ2-1 | TRBV5-1 | -
TGTGCCAGCGGATACGGAAGCTCTGGAAACACCATATATTTT | CASGYGSSGNTIYF | - | TRBJ1-3 | TRBV6-1 | -
TGTGCCAGCAGATCAGGACAGGGTGGCTATGGCTACACCTTC | CASRSGQGGYGYTF | TRBD1 | TRBJ1-2 | TRBV6-5 | -
TGTGCCTGGAGTGTACGTCCAGGGGATGCAGGCTACACCTTC | CAWSVRPGDAGYTF | - | TRBJ1-2 | TRBV30 | few
TGCGCCAGCAGGGCCGGGACAGGGGTGTCGAAGGGTGAGCAGTTCTTC | CASRAGTGVSKGEQFF | TRBD1 | TRBJ2-1 | TRBV10-1 | -
TGTGCCAGCAGTCTCACAGGGGGGGACACCGGGGAGCTGTTTTTT | CASSLTGGDTGELFF | - | TRBJ2-2 | TRBV28 | -
TGTGCCAGCAGCAAAGTAGACGGTTTCCGGGCCACTGAAGCTTTCTTT | CASSKVDGFRATEAFF | - | TRBJ1-1 | TRBV21-1 | -
TGCAGCGGTGGCAGGGGAGGGTTAGATAGCACAGATACGCAGTATTTT | CSGGRGGLDSTDTQYF | - | TRBJ2-3 | TRBV29-1 | -
TGTGCCAGCAGTGTCGTCTACGAGCAGTACTTC | CASSVVYEQYF | - | TRBJ2-7 | TRBV6-1 | -
TGTGCCATCAGTGAGTCGTTACTAGCGATAGGGAATGAGCAGTTCTTC | CAISESLLAIGNEQFF | TRBD2 | TRBJ2-1 | TRBV10-3 | -
TGTGCCAGTAGTATCGGTCTAGCGGGAGGCGAGCAGTACTTC | CASSIGLAGGEQYF | TRBD2 | TRBJ2-7 | TRBV19 | -
TGTGCCAGCAGCTTGGAACGGAGACACACTGAAGCTTTCTTT | CASSLERRHTEAFF | - | TRBJ1-1 | TRBV5-4 | -
TGTGCCAGCAGTGAAGCGCGAGGGGCTGGGGGCTACACCTTC | CASSEARGAGGYTF | - | TRBJ1-2 | TRBV6-1 | -
TGCGCCAGCAGCTACGGGACCACAAACACCGGGGAGCTGTTTTTT | CASSYGTTNTGELFF | - | TRBJ2-2 | TRBV5-1 | -
TGTGCCAGCAGTTACCGGGGAGGCGACACTGAAGCTTTCTTT | CASSYRGGDTEAFF | - | TRBJ1-1 | TRBV6-6 | -
TGTGCCACCAGCAGAGTCAAGGGGGCCAACGTCCCGACTTTC | CATSRVKGANVPTF | TRBD1 | TRBJ2-6 | TRBV15 | -
TGTGCCAGTACTCAGGACAGGAGGACCGGGGAGCTGTTTTTT | CASTQDRRTGELFF | TRBD1 | TRBJ2-2 | TRBV19 | -
TGTGCCAGCAGTTTAGGGCAGGGAGTCAAGGAGACCCAGTACTTC | CASSLGQGVKETQYF | - | TRBJ2-5 | TRBV28 | -
TGCAGCGGACTGGAAGCAACTAATGAAAAACTGTTTTTT | CSGLEATNEKLFF | - | TRBJ1-4 | TRBV29-1 | -
TGTGCCAGCAGGGGACAACCCTATGGCTACACCTTC | CASRGQPYGYTF | - | TRBJ1-2 | TRBV28 | -
TGTGCCAGCAGCCAAGATGGATTGCGGAGACAGGGGGCTTACGAGCAGTACTTC | CASSQDGLRRQGAYEQYF | TRBD1 | TRBJ2-7 | TRBV4-2 | -
TGTGCCACCAGCACCCGGACAGGGTCCTATGGCTACACCTTC | CATSTRTGSYGYTF | TRBD1 | TRBJ1-2 | TRBV15 | few
TGTGCCAGCAGCGTAGGTCCGGGGGCTCTAACCTACGAGCAGTACTTC | CASSVGPGALTYEQYF | - | TRBJ2-7 | TRBV9 | -
TGTGCCAGCAGCCAACAGAACACCGGGGAGCTGTTTTTT | CASSQQNTGELFF | - | TRBJ2-2 | TRBV11-2 | -